This T cell receptor (beta chain) was profiled in a study of shared clonotypes between healthy human individuals. The study's findings and limits: Larger richness was generally estimated for naive than memory subsets.

From CD4+ cells came CD45RA+ naive and CD45RA-negative memory subsets. Unmatched junction bases numbered 3, after V lost 5 bases and J lost 4 bases. The CDR3 runs 14 residues. From germline, CDR1 is SGHNT and CDR2 YENEEA. As handled by the study authors: With immunoSEQ giving junction-only sequences and no quality scores, filtering differed. The assay was immunoSEQ multiplex PCR, and TCRdb's table has in-frame clones only and misses some. Clone size and V and J calls were adopted from that table, with D and trimming inferred from the DNA. The sample shows 600,000 to 750,000 clones, 72% of them seen only once. A note on this clone: Its cognate antigen is unknown.

This receptor was obtained from a woman aged 25-40 years in good health. The source material was memory CD4+ T cells sorted from blood. Subset of the sample: CD45RA-negative fraction. The J gene is TRBJ1-1, the V gene TRBV11-3, with 11 bases lining up with TRBD1. Here the CDR3 DNA reads TGTGCCAGCAGCAAGGGACAGGGGGTCACTGAAGCTTTCTTT. Amino acid sequence: CASSKGQGVTEAFF. Using reference TRBV11-3 and TRBJ1-1 for the parts outside the CDR3, the full variable domain is EAGVVQSPRYKIIEKKQPVAFWCNPISGHNTLYWYLQNLGQGPELLIRYENEEAVDDSQLPKDRFSAERLKGVDSTLKIQPAELGDSAVYLCASSKGQGVTEAFFGQGTRLTVV.